This T cell receptor beta chain was recorded in a study of shared clonotypes between healthy human individuals. Each subset's genomic DNA was shared equally among a number of immunoSEQ plates. The team ran DNA from unsorted PBMCs on ten immunoSEQ deep assay plates for sequencing. TCRdb's table, derived via immunoSEQ multiplex PCR, lists solely in-frame clones and lacks some. This sample yields about 480,000 clones, of which 75% to 80% are seen a single time; around 12% belongs to the top ten. J gave up 7 bases and V 1 base, and 1 base lay outside the gene matches. Germline-derived CDR1 and CDR2 are LNHDA and SQIVND (reference sequence). The CDR3 is 14 amino acids.

Sequenced input: PBMCs. J is TRBJ2-4 and V is TRBV19; 10 bases are a match to TRBD1. This clonotype was obtained from a woman between 35 and 50 years old in good health. Some clones in this sample may be carry-over from other donors' samples. In DNA, the CDR3 is TGTGCCAGTAGTATAGGACAGGGGGCTAACATTCAGTACTTC. Protein product: CASSIGQGANIQYF.